A single sample is the source of the 14 T cell receptor beta chains below, sequenced in a study of OX40 agonist ivuxolimab in advanced cancers. The library was produced with the immunoSEQ multiplex PCR assay. TCRdb carries this immuneACCESS record with in-frame sequences only. Its versions omit some clonotypes, under half of them owing to an unresolved V gene in the studies checked, with the rest unexplained. This sample gives just over 95,000 clones in total; almost 90% of them show up just once. Together, the top ten hold around 0.15% of the sample. Source: CD4+ or CD8+ T cells sorted from blood, taken in a trial of the OX40 agonist ivuxolimab. These receptors all come from an adult with an advanced solid tumor such as melanoma, head and neck, liver or kidney cancer.

The sample holds a few counts of this clone. This chain connects TRBV5-1 to TRBJ2-7, with TRBD1 matching over 7 bases. V lost 3 bases to trimming and J lost 4 bases; unmatched junction nucleotides: 16. Germline values: CDR1 SGHRS, CDR2 YFSETQ. CDR3 length: 17 residues. Written as DNA, the CDR3 is TGCGCCAGCAGCTCCCAAACCAATAGACAGGGCCGATACGAGCAGTACTTC. Amino acid sequence: CASSSQTNRQGRYEQYF. The full variable domain, in which reference TRBV5-1 and TRBJ2-7 provide the parts outside the CDR3, is KAGVTQTPRYLIKTRGQQVTLSCSPISGHRSVSWYQQTPGQGLQFLFEYFSETQRNKGNFPGRFSGRQFSNSRSEMNVSTLELGDSALYLCASSSQTNRQGRYEQYFGPGTRLTVT.

This clone was seen just once. This chain joins TRBV5-1 and TRBJ2-2; no firm D call. The CDR3 length is 15 residues. Germline V gene data show CDR1 as SGHRS and CDR2 as YFSETQ. V gave up 2 bases and J gave up 4 bases, with 12 bases separating them. Here the CDR3 reads CASSFSSRGTGELFF. CDR3 DNA sequence: TGCGCCAGCAGCTTTTCCAGTCGCGGCACCGGGGAGCTGTTTTTT.

This chain joins TRBV10-3 and TRBJ2-7; D is uncertain. Trimming cost V 0 bases and J 1 base, with 10 bases left between them. The V gene's germline CDR1 is ENHRY and CDR2 SYGVKD. CDR3 length: 15 amino acids. In DNA form, the CDR3 reads TGTGCCATCAGTGAGTCGAGCCAGTATTCCTACGAGCAGTACTTC. Amino acids: CAISESSQYSYEQYF.

The chain is built from TRBV29-1 and TRBJ1-4; D is possibly TRBD1 (6 bases). V was pared by 0 bases and J by 2 bases, with 13 bases between. CDR1 is SQVTM and CDR2 is ANQGSEA in the germline V gene. The CDR3 is 16 amino acids. CDR3 protein: CSVEDGGAGTNEKLFF. The CDR3 DNA reads TGCAGCGTTGAAGACGGGGGCGCAGGTACTAATGAAAAACTGTTTTTT. Full variable domain (rest looked up from reference TRBV29-1 and TRBJ1-4): SAVISQKPSRDICQRGTSLTIQCQVDSQVTMMFWYRQQPGQSLTLIATANQGSEATYESGFVIDKFPISRPNLTFSTLTVSNMSPEDSSIYLCSVEDGGAGTNEKLFFGSGTQLSVL.

This clone was observed a handful of times. The CDR3 coding sequence is TGTGCCTGGAGTGTTGACCGGGACACTGAAGCTTTCTTT. Amino acid sequence: CAWSVDRDTEAFF. The chain combines TRBV30 with TRBJ1-1; D remains ambiguous. This CDR3 has 13 amino acids. Germline V lookup: CDR1 GTSNPN, CDR2 SVGIG (reference sequence). Trimming removed 0 bases at V and 3 bases at J, with 8 bases between.

This chain joins TRBV7-2 and TRBJ2-5; D unclear. CDR1 is SGHTA, CDR2 FQGNSA, per germline. V lost 3 bases and J 3 bases, leaving 2 bases between the germline ends. The CDR3 is 11 residues long. The CDR3 sequence is CASSFKETQYF. The CDR3 nucleotides read TGTGCCAGCAGCTTTAAAGAGACCCAGTACTTC. The full variable domain, rest sourced from reference TRBV7-2 and TRBJ2-5, is GAGVSQSPSNKVTEKGKDVELRCDPISGHTALYWYRQSLGQGLEFLIYFQGNSAPDKSGLPSDRFSAERTGGSVSTLTIQRTQQEDSAVYLCASSFKETQYFGPGTRLLVL.

The chain uses TRBV21-1 and TRBJ2-1; TRBD1 reflects the table's D call only, with no check against the DNA. TRBV21-1 is flagged as a pseudogene. The CDR3 is 16 residues long. The CDR3 sequence: CASSKPQSPRGNEQFF. CDR3 DNA sequence: TGTGCCAGCAGCAAGCCGCAAAGCCCCAGGGGCAATGAGCAGTTCTTC.

The chain joins TRBV2 to TRBJ1-5; D call uncertain. In germline, CDR1 is SNHLY, CDR2 FYNNEI. V lost 6 bases, J lost 3 bases, and 15 bases lay in between. The CDR3 has 15 amino acids. The CDR3 region is CASRYDRSPNQPQHF. The CDR3 region has the DNA TGTGCCAGCAGATACGATAGGAGCCCCAATCAGCCCCAGCATTTT.

J is TRBJ1-1 and V is TRBV30, with a possible D match to TRBD1 (6 bases). This CDR3 contains 14 residues. The V end lost 2 bases, the J end lost 3 bases, and 13 bases lay between the germline ends. CDR1 and CDR2 (germline): GTSNPN, SVGIG (reference sequence). The DNA for the CDR3 is TGTGCCTGGAGTTTGGGCAGGGGAGACACTGAAGCTTTCTTT. Its protein is CAWSLGRGDTEAFF.

The rearrangement joins TRBV5-1 to TRBJ2-1; 8 positions match TRBD2. The germline V gene encodes CDR1 SGHRS and CDR2 YFSETQ. The junction had 10 bases not matched to a gene; V was cut back by 0 bases and J by 8 bases. This CDR3 region has 16 residues. CDR3 protein: CASSLGAGAGVDEQFF. The CDR3 nucleotides read TGCGCCAGCAGCTTGGGAGCGGGAGCTGGCGTGGATGAGCAGTTCTTC.

V is TRBV6-6 and J is TRBJ2-7; the match to TRBD1 covers 8 bases. The V gene's germline CDR1 is MNHNY and CDR2 SVGAGI (reference sequence). The CDR3 has 13 residues. The V gene end was trimmed by 2 bases and the J gene end by 6 bases; junction bases not matched to a gene: 3. CDR3 coding DNA: TGTGCCAGCAGTTACGACAGGGGTGGCGAGCAGTACTTC. This encodes CASSYDRGGEQYF.

This clone was observed a few times. This chain connects TRBV19 to TRBJ1-2, with D maybe TRBD1 (5 bases). Trimming stripped 8 bases from V and 4 bases from J, with 8 bases between. The germline V gene encodes CDR1 LNHDA and CDR2 SQIVND (reference sequence). This CDR3 contains 11 residues. In DNA form, the CDR3 reads TGTGCCAGTCTTGACAGCTATGGCTACACCTTC. Translation: CASLDSYGYTF.

This rearrangement joins TRBV19 to TRBJ1-2; 8 bases are shared with TRBD1. Unmatched junction bases numbered 14, after V lost 5 bases and J lost 3 bases. The CDR3 spans 17 residues. The germline V gene has CDR1 LNHDA and CDR2 SQIVND (reference sequence). The CDR3 bases are TGTGCCAGTAGTCCTCGACAGGGGTGGTTCGGGGACTATGGCTACACCTTC. It translates to CASSPRQGWFGDYGYTF.

The V and J genes are TRBV6-1 and TRBJ2-7, with D perhaps matching TRBD1 (5 bases). The germline gives CDR1 MNHNS, CDR2 SASEGT. The CDR3 covers 15 residues. Trimming cost V 9 bases and J 3 bases, with 21 bases left between them. CDR3 coding DNA: TGTGCCAGTTTACTAAGGGGCCAAAGCGTCTACGAGCAGTACTTC. This gives the protein CASLLRGQSVYEQYF.